These 20 T cell receptor beta chains came from one sample sequenced in a study of blood T cell repertoires in COVID-19. Libraries were prepared by immunoSEQ multiplex PCR; TCRdb keeps only in-frame clonotypes and omits some of them. The sample holds 70,000 or so clones, 78% seen once. The specimen sequenced was peripheral blood. Receptors originate from a human donor in a cohort sampled during active COVID-19.

The rearrangement joins TRBV2 to TRBJ2-3; perhaps TRBD2 as D (6 bases). Germline V lookup: CDR1 SNHLY, CDR2 FYNNEI. V dropped 6 bases and J dropped 0 bases, with 13 bases sitting between them. The CDR3 runs 15 residues. The CDR3 sequence: CASRTTGLSTDTQYF. The CDR3 DNA reads as TGTGCCAGCAGGACCACGGGACTTAGCACAGATACGCAGTATTTT. Full variable domain (outside the CDR3, taken from reference TRBV2 and TRBJ2-3): EPEVTQTPSHQVTQMGQEVILRCVPISNHLYFYWYRQILGQKVEFLVSFYNNEISEKSEIFDDQFSVERPDGSNFTLKIRSTKLEDSAMYFCASRTTGLSTDTQYFGPGTRLTVL.

The chain joins TRBV4-2 to TRBJ2-5; D gene uncertain. Trimming shortened V by 0 bases and J by 3 bases, and 14 bases separated the two germline ends. From germline, CDR1 is LGHNA and CDR2 YNFKEQ. This CDR3 is 16 amino acids long. The CDR3: CASSQDGFGGEETQYF. As DNA, the CDR3 is TGTGCCAGCAGCCAAGACGGCTTCGGCGGAGAAGAGACCCAGTACTTC.

This chain uses TRBV6-4 with TRBJ1-1; 10 bases line up with TRBD1. Germline V gene lookup returns CDR1 MRHNA and CDR2 SNTAGT. The ends lost 5 bases at V and 0 bases at J; junction bases unmatched: 18. This CDR3 is 20 amino acids long. The CDR3 DNA sequence: TGTGCCAGCAGTAACGGGAACCCGGGACAGGGGACCCGAATGAACACTGAAGCTTTCTTT. Its translation: CASSNGNPGQGTRMNTEAFF.

The chain recombines TRBV5-1 with TRBJ2-7; 11 nucleotides match TRBD1. Germline values: CDR1 SGHRS, CDR2 YFSETQ. CDR3 length equals 14 residues. V was pared by 4 bases and J by 6 bases, with 6 bases of the junction left unmatched. CDR3 in amino acids: CASSAGTGGSEQYF. CDR3 in DNA: TGCGCCAGCAGCGCGGGGACAGGGGGTAGCGAGCAGTACTTC.

This clone was picked up one time. This rearrangement joins TRBV5-5 to TRBJ1-2; D unclear. There are 14 residues in the CDR3. Looked up from germline, CDR1 is SGHKS and CDR2 is YYEKEE (reference sequence). V dropped 0 bases and J dropped 3 bases, with 9 bases sitting between them. In DNA form, the CDR3 reads TGTGCCAGCAGCTTGGATGGAGGCCACTATGGCTACACCTTC. Protein product: CASSLDGGHYGYTF.

The chain couples TRBV5-1 to TRBJ1-2, with TRBD1 matching 12 bases. Looked up from germline, CDR1 is SGHRS and CDR2 is YFSETQ. The CDR3 is 14 residues long. Losses at the gene ends were 7 bases for V and 4 bases for J; bases not matched to a gene: 5. DNA for the CDR3: TGCGCCAGCGGGACAGGGGGCGCAGGCTATGGCTACACCTTC. Its translation: CASGTGGAGYGYTF.

This chain connects TRBV29-1 to TRBJ1-2; D is unresolved. Per the germline V gene, CDR1 is SQVTM and CDR2 is ANQGSEA. The V gene lost 8 bases and the J gene lost 6 bases, with 19 bases spanning the gap. The CDR3 length is 13 residues. CDR3 amino acids: CSSSGGSGNGYTF. CDR3 DNA sequence: TGCAGCTCCTCTGGCGGGTCTGGGAATGGCTACACCTTC.

The V and J genes are TRBV7-9 and TRBJ2-5; the match to TRBD2 covers 8 bases. V was clipped by 1 base and J by 2 bases; unmatched bases: 6. The germline V gene encodes CDR1 SEHNR and CDR2 FQNEAQ (reference sequence). This CDR3 region has 16 residues. The CDR3 nucleotides read TGTGCCAGCAGCTTAGATCGGGCTAGCGGGCAAGAGACCCAGTACTTC. It codes for CASSLDRASGQETQYF.

This clone appeared a single time. This chain links TRBV5-1 with TRBJ2-7, with TRBD2 matching 8 bases. Trimming at V came to 2 bases and at J to 3 bases, leaving 10 bases not matched to a gene. The CDR3 is 16 residues long. Germline values: CDR1 SGHRS, CDR2 YFSETQ. CDR3 in amino acids: CASSFGGGLALYEQYF. The CDR3 DNA reads TGCGCCAGCAGCTTTGGAGGCGGACTAGCACTCTACGAGCAGTACTTC.

This clone was seen more than once but under ten times. This rearrangement joins TRBV19 to TRBJ2-5; 9 nucleotides align to TRBD1. The CDR3 is 15 amino acids. Germline V gene data show CDR1 as LNHDA and CDR2 as SQIVND (reference sequence). V trimming: 5 bases; J trimming: 4 bases; junction bases outside the gene matches: 8. The CDR3 nucleotides read TGTGCCAGTAGTCTTGGACAGGGGCTGGGAGAGACCCAGTACTTC. This encodes CASSLGQGLGETQYF.

The chain is built from TRBV2 and TRBJ2-2, with no clear D. CDR1 and CDR2 (germline): SNHLY, FYNNEI. The CDR3 consists of 13 residues. The ends were cut back, 4 bases at V and 6 bases at J, with 9 bases in the middle. Here the CDR3 DNA reads TGTGCCAGCAGTGTATTCGAGCCCGGGGAGCTGTTTTTT. Its translation: CASSVFEPGELFF.

V gene TRBV25-1 combines with J gene TRBJ2-2; 8 positions match TRBD1. J lost 4 bases, V lost 2 bases, and 6 bases had no gene match. In germline, CDR1 is MGHDK, CDR2 SYGVNS. The CDR3 sequence is 16 residues long. The CDR3: CASSEVGRGLTGELFF. CDR3 in DNA: TGTGCCAGCAGTGAAGTAGGCAGGGGGCTCACCGGGGAGCTGTTTTTT.

The V gene is TRBV2, the J gene TRBJ1-1, with D possibly being TRBD1 (6 bases). The V end lost 8 bases, the J end lost 5 bases, and 15 bases lay between the germline ends. Germline CDR1 and CDR2: SNHLY and FYNNEI. The CDR3 runs 13 residues. CDR3 protein: CASQLGAVTEAFF. CDR3 nucleotides: TGTGCCAGCCAATTGGGGGCGGTAACTGAAGCTTTCTTT.

This rearrangement joins TRBV2 to TRBJ2-2, with D possibly matching TRBD1 (5 bases). The V and J ends lost 4 bases and 6 bases respectively, with 9 bases between them. This CDR3 is 13 amino acids long. The germline V gene encodes CDR1 SNHLY and CDR2 FYNNEI. As DNA, the CDR3 is TGTGCCAGCAGTGTCCTAGGGGCCGGGGAGCTGTTTTTT. This translates into CASSVLGAGELFF.

The genes are TRBV27 and TRBJ1-2, with D perhaps matching TRBD1 (6 bases). Germline-derived CDR1 and CDR2 are MNHEY and SMNVEV (reference sequence). The CDR3 is 14 amino acids. Deletions cut 3 bases from V and 3 bases from J, with 11 bases between. In DNA form, the CDR3 reads TGTGCCAGCAGTTTCTGGGGGGGCTACTATGGCTACACCTTC. Protein sequence: CASSFWGGYYGYTF.

This chain connects TRBV25-1 to TRBJ2-5; D call uncertain. The V end lost 2 bases, the J end lost 4 bases, and 11 bases lay between the germline ends. This CDR3 has 14 residues. Germline V CDR1 and CDR2: MGHDK, SYGVNS. The CDR3 DNA sequence: TGTGCCAGCAGTGAAGCAGCAGGAACAGAGACCCAGTACTTC. Translation gives CASSEAAGTETQYF.

The chain uses TRBV7-2 and TRBJ2-5; D perhaps matches TRBD2 (7 bases). The CDR3 spans 16 residues. Per the germline V gene, CDR1 is SGHTA and CDR2 is FQGNSA. The V end was cut by 2 bases, the J end by 0 bases, with 13 bases between. CDR3: CASSLFWRGHQETQYF. The CDR3 DNA reads TGTGCCAGCAGCTTATTTTGGCGGGGGCACCAAGAGACCCAGTACTTC.

J is TRBJ2-1 and V is TRBV19, with 10 bases aligning to TRBD1. V lost 5 bases and J lost 5; bases outside the gene matches: 3. This CDR3 is built from 14 residues. The germline V gene has CDR1 LNHDA and CDR2 SQIVND (reference sequence). CDR3: CASSFGTGDNEQFF. Here the CDR3 DNA reads TGTGCCAGTAGTTTCGGGACAGGGGACAATGAGCAGTTCTTC.

The gene calls are TRBV5-6 and TRBJ1-1, with 7 bases matching TRBD1. This CDR3 has 14 amino acids. Germline CDR1 is SGHDT and CDR2 is YYEEEE. V trimming: 6 bases; J trimming: 0 bases; junction bases outside the gene matches: 5. As DNA, the CDR3 is TGTGCCAGCAAACGGGGGACAGTGAACACTGAAGCTTTCTTT. It specifies CASKRGTVNTEAFF.

CDR3 sequence (DNA): TGTGCCAGCAGTCTTAGGCCCGGGACAGGCGTTGATCAGCCCCAGCATTTT. Translation gives CASSLRPGTGVDQPQHF. The chain links TRBV6-6 to TRBJ1-5; 8 bases align to TRBD1. Trimming cost V 5 bases and J 5 bases; bases outside gene matches: 14. This CDR3 has 17 amino acids. CDR1 and CDR2 from the germline V gene are MNHNY and SVGAGI (reference sequence).